This T cell receptor (beta chain) is drawn from a study of CD4 T cells in relation to SARS-CoV-2 and coronaviruses. Overall study: TCR beta CDR3s were sequenced after 10-day antigen culture of PBMCs.

The table came from immunoSEQ multiplex PCR; TCRdb's copy has only in-frame clones and leaves some out. This table holds 20,000 to 30,000 clones, about 77% found once. This CDR3 has 14 residues. The germline CDR1 and CDR2 sequences are SGHDT and YYEEEE. Trimming at V came to 4 bases and at J to 4 bases, leaving 6 bases not matched to a gene. The unexposed donors gave CD4+ T cells in 2011-2018, prior to COVID-19. After roughly ten days of culture, CD4+ T cells were isolated. With regard to this clone: The antigen is not known.

This TCR came from a human donor in good health. Sequences were obtained from CD4+ T cells from PBMCs, cultured in vitro. V is TRBV5-6 and J is TRBJ1-1, with 8 bases that match TRBD1. This CDR3 reads CASSRTGLATEAFF. CDR3 nucleotide sequence: TGTGCCAGCAGCAGGACAGGGTTGGCCACTGAAGCTTTCTTT.